This TCR beta chain was retrieved from a study of Graves' ophthalmopathy and Graves' hyperthyroidism (dated by TCRdb to the late 2010s). Study-wide context: A patient counted as having stable hyperthyroidism if there was no progression to ophthalmopathy within 18 months of follow-up. The study used signatures of the TCR beta repertoire to tell Graves' ophthalmopathy apart from Graves' hyperthyroidism and to predict which patients would progress to ophthalmopathy. In total, approximately 130 blood samples were TCR-sequenced: 40 to 45 ophthalmopathy, some 80 hyperthyroidism and approximately 17 hyperthyroidism-to-ophthalmopathy patients. A discovery set of more than 90 patients (more than 40 ophthalmopathy, some 58 stable hyperthyroidism) was enrolled to explore V-J signatures distinguishing ophthalmopathy from hyperthyroidism. An independent validation cohort comprised 18 to 20 hyperthyroidism patients and 15 to 17 patients who later progressed from hyperthyroidism to ophthalmopathy. In 6 or 7 hyperthyroidism patients, T-cell repertoires of thyroid tissue and blood were compared. Once sampling was done, hyperthyroidism patients were given methimazole at a starting dose of 30 mg daily, while ophthalmopathy patients were given high-dose intravenous methylprednisolone. What the authors observed across the whole study: Sample size was not predetermined statistically, and investigators were not blinded to group allocation. In validation, the model predicted ophthalmopathy progression with about 70% sensitivity and approximately 72% specificity; 12 predicted patients were CT-confirmed with GO in a median of about 7.1 months. In cross-validation, the 13-signature model distinguished ophthalmopathy from stable hyperthyroidism with nearly 90% sensitivity and roughly 81% specificity, and in the test set the corresponding values were roughly 80% and 76%. Most of the expanded thyroid clonotypes with a frequency above 0.001 were also detected in blood, and it was suggested that the thyroid immune response may be reflected by blood repertoires.

For repertoire sequencing, TCR beta CDR3 regions were amplified from RNA transcripts. A first-round RT-PCR used HTBI primers with the Qiagen OneStep RT-PCR kit, followed by a second-round multiplex PCR, size selection and purification. Libraries were sequenced on an Illumina HiSeq2000 using paired-end 100 bp reads. The authors' pipeline ran thus. SOAPnuke was used to process the reads, removing any read that contained adapters or uncalled bases, had a mean Phred below 15, or lacked an exact match to the constant primer or identifier. COPE v1.2.5 was used to merge the high-quality paired reads. Unique nucleotide sequences were defined as clonotypes and aligned to IMGT TRB V, D and J references using MiTCR v1.1. Analysis was restricted to V-J combinations with a frequency above 0.0001, which covered approximately 99% of repertoires. For each V-J combination, a TCR clonal expansion and chaos score was defined as the ratio of F50 clonal expansion to chaos observed in the TCRdist matrix. Features were reduced by Welch's t-statistics and random forest to roughly 14 V-J combinations, which fed a naive Bayes classifier. Thyroid-blood repertoire similarity was quantified with the Morisita-Horn index. The public reads were run again by TCRdb, first through fastp at Q25 and then through MiXCR, and only productive beta chains were kept. One record per CDR3 amino acid sequence lists the most common genes and DNA. The V and J calls were determined by TCRdb, not by the authors. Here the sample has more than 1,000,000 distinct CDR3 sequences; roughly two fifths occur a single time. The leading ten clones occupy around 10% of the sample.

This clonotype was detected many times. The clone's antigen remains unknown. Base quality data are lacking; no much larger clone is found one base away. Hyperthyroidism patients were newly diagnosed, were aged 18 to 65 years, and had a disease duration under 2 months. Patients with other autoimmune diseases, uncontrolled infections, pregnancy or lactation were excluded from the study. Diagnosis was based on clinical symptoms, serum thyroxine, TRAb, thyroid ultrasound and orbital computed tomography. Total RNA was extracted using Trizol reagent, and RNA quality was checked on an Agilent 2100 Bioanalyzer. For CDR1 and CDR2, the germline V gene lists SGHTA and FQGNSA. From the cysteine through the phenylalanine, the CDR3 covers 15 amino acids. The only DNA kept is the CDR3, 45 bases in frame from the first base. Clipping removes 0 bases from V and 7 bases from J, with 6 as the unmatched junction base count.

Sequencing used peripheral blood or thyroid tissue (not recorded which). This receptor was identified in an adult man with Graves' hyperthyroidism. Recombination connected TRBV7-2 to TRBJ2-5; TRBD2 aligns with 9 central bases. The CDR3 reads CASSLASSGMATQYF. At the DNA level, the sequence is TGTGCCAGCAGCTTAGCCTCTAGCGGGATGGCGACCCAGTACTTC.